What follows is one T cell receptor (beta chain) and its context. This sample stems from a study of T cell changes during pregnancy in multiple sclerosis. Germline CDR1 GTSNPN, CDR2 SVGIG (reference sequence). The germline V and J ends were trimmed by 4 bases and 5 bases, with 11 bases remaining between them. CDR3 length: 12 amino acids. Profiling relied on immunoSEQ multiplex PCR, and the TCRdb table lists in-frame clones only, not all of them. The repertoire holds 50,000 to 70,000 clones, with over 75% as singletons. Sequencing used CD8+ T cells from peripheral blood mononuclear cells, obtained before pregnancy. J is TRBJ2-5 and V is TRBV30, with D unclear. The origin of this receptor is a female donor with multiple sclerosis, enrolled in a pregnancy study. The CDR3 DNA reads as TGTGCCTGGAACGGTGAGGAGGAGACCCAGTACTTC. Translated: CAWNGEEETQYF.